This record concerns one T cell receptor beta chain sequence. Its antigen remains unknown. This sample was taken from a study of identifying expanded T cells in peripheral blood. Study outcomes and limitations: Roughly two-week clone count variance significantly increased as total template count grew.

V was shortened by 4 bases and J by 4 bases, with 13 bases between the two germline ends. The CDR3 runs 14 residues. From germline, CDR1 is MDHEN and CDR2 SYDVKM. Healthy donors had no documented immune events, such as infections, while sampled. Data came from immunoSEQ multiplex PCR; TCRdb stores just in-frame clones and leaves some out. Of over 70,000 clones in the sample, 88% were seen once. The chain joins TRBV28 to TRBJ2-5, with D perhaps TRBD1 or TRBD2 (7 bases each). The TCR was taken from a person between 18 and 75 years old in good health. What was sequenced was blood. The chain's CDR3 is CASSSGRGGETQYF. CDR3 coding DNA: TGTGCCAGCAGTTCGGGCAGGGGGGGAGAGACCCAGTACTTC.